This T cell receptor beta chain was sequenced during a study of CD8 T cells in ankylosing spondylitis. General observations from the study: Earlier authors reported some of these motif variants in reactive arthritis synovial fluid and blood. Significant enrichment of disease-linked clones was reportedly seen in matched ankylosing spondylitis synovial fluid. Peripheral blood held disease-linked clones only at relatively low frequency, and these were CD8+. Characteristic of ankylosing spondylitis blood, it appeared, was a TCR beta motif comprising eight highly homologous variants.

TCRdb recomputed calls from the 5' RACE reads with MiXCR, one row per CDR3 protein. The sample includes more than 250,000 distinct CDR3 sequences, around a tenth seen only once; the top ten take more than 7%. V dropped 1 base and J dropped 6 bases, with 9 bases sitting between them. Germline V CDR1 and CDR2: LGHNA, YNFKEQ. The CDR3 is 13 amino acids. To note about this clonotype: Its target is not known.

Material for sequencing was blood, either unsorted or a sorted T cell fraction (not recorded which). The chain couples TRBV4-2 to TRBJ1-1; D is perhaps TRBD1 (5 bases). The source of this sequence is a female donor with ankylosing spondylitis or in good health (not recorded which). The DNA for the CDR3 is TGTGCCAGCAGCCAAGCAGGGATCGCTGAAGCTTTCTTT. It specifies CASSQAGIAEAFF.